This T cell receptor beta chain was identified in a study of cytomegalovirus exposure and HLA in healthy donors. Broader study findings: According to a later analysis, most TCR beta chains associated with CMV appeared HLA-restricted. Per a prior analysis, the majority of TCR beta V segments were productive roughly 87% or roughly 30% of the time. In vitro testing confirmed a few CMV-associated chains as specific for CMV antigens.

CDR1 is SGHTA and CDR2 is FQGTGA in the germline V gene. There are 13 residues in the CDR3. Trimming cost V 5 bases and J 0 bases, with 7 bases left between them. Both 60 Vbeta primers and 13 Jbeta primers went into the PCR. Measured with immunoSEQ multiplex PCR; TCRdb has only the in-frame clones, and not every one. The repertoire holds 35,000 to 40,000 clones, with around 70% as singletons. Sample share makes this clone medium-sized. Its antigen remains unknown. This sequence was found in a man aged 30 to 39 in good health and CMV-seronegative. The chain has TRBV7-3 and TRBJ1-1; weak D call: TRBD1 (5 bases). Sequenced sample: PBMCs. CDR3 sequence (DNA): TGTGCCAGCAGCGCGGACATGAACACTGAAGCTTTCTTT. Its translation is CASSADMNTEAFF.